This TCR beta chain was profiled in a study of blood T cell repertoires in COVID-19. Data came from immunoSEQ multiplex PCR; TCRdb stores just in-frame clones and leaves some out. The sample records under 55,000 clones, 70% to 85% being singletons. Losses at the gene ends were 4 bases for V and 1 base for J; bases not matched to a gene: 2. CDR1 and CDR2 from the germline V gene are LGHDT and YNNKEL (reference sequence). CDR3 length equals 14 residues. The sample taken for sequencing was peripheral blood. This clonotype was sampled from a man in his 70s with acute or convalescent COVID-19. V usage is TRBV3-1 (or the pseudogene TRBV3-2) and J usage is TRBJ2-3, with TRBD2 matching over 7 bases. CDR3: CASSLREGTDTQYF. DNA for the CDR3: TGTGCCAGCAGCCTCCGGGAGGGCACAGATACGCAGTATTTT.